Below are 14 T cell receptor beta chains sequenced from a single sample in a study of beta chain features in type 1 diabetes. Broader study findings: Shortening that was moderate but significant affected the TCRB CDR3s of Type 1 diabetes patients in all four CD4+ subsets.

Every isolated RNA sample was fully reverse transcribed, so sequencing captured expressed TCRB transcripts. TCRdb's table, derived via immunoSEQ multiplex PCR, lists solely in-frame clones and lacks some. The sample consists of roughly 300,000 clones, approximately 10% of them appearing once. For these receptors, no antigen is known. Sequencing used central memory CD4+ T cells from blood. The receptors stem from a man aged 25-40 years with type 1 diabetes.

This chain joins TRBV9 and TRBJ1-1; 7 positions agree with TRBD1. Per the germline V gene, CDR1 is SGDLS and CDR2 is YYNGEE. This CDR3 region has 14 residues. V was clipped by 3 bases and J by 5 bases; unmatched bases: 7. The chain's CDR3 is CASSAQGQVTEAFF. The CDR3, as DNA: TGTGCCAGCAGCGCCCAAGGACAGGTTACTGAAGCTTTCTTT.

About this clone: At the DNA level, this CDR3 is encoded by other sequences in the same sample as well. The chain combines TRBV7-9 with TRBJ1-2; perhaps TRBD1 as D (6 bases). In germline, CDR1 is SEHNR, CDR2 FQNEAQ (reference sequence). The CDR3 loop spans 12 amino acids. The V gene lost 1 base and the J gene lost 6 bases, with 6 bases spanning the gap. CDR3 sequence: CASSLEGDGYTF. Here the CDR3 DNA reads TGTGCCAGCAGCTTAGAGGGGGATGGCTACACCTTC.

This clone turned up a few times. The chain is built from TRBV7-6 and TRBJ1-2, with D unresolved. V lost 2 bases and J 8 bases, leaving 12 bases between the germline ends. CDR1 and CDR2 (germline): SGHVS, FNYEAQ. The CDR3 contains 13 residues. CDR3: CASSLRRSEGYTF. For the CDR3, the DNA is TGTGCCAGCAGCTTAAGGCGATCGGAAGGCTACACCTTC.

This clone showed up just a few times. The chain has TRBV7-2 and TRBJ2-2; D uncertain. There are 17 residues in the CDR3. Germline V gene sequence: CDR1 SGHTA, CDR2 FQGNSA. Trimming left V 2 bases short and J 6 bases short, with 19 bases between. The CDR3 reads CASSLIPGLSVAGELFF. As DNA, the CDR3 is TGTGCCAGCAGCTTAATCCCGGGTCTTTCGGTCGCCGGGGAGCTGTTTTTT.

The chain joins TRBV19 to TRBJ1-1; 9 bases are shared with TRBD1. The germline V gene has CDR1 LNHDA and CDR2 SQIVND (reference sequence). The V gene end was trimmed by 4 bases and the J gene end by 5 bases; junction bases not matched to a gene: 14. This CDR3 spans 17 amino acids. The CDR3 nucleotides read TGTGCCAGTAGTAGGCAACCCTGGACAGGGGTGGATACTGAAGCTTTCTTT. This sequence encodes CASSRQPWTGVDTEAFF.

This sequence joins TRBV15 and TRBJ1-2, with D perhaps matching TRBD1 (5 bases). CDR3 length: 15 residues. Germline assignment: CDR1 LNHNV and CDR2 YYDKDF (reference sequence). Between the trimmed V and J ends, which lost 2 bases and 2 bases, there was a span of 12 bases. This CDR3 reads CATSRSKTENYGYTF. CDR3 DNA: TGTGCCACCAGCAGATCCAAGACAGAGAACTATGGCTACACCTTC. Supplemented by reference TRBV15 and TRBJ1-2, the full variable domain reads DAMVIQNPRYQVTQFGKPVTLSCSQTLNHNVMYWYQQKSSQAPKLLFHYYDKDFNNEADTPDNFQSRRPNTSFCFLDIRSPGLGDTAMYLCATSRSKTENYGYTFGSGTRLTVV.

In this sample, this clone turned up a few times. This chain links TRBV6-5 with TRBJ2-7, with a weak D call TRBD1 (6 bases). The V and J ends lost 6 bases and 3 bases respectively, with 6 bases between them. Germline CDR1 MNHEY, CDR2 SVGAGI. This CDR3 region has 11 residues. CDR3 protein: CASRDSYEQYF. CDR3 in DNA: TGTGCCAGCAGGGACAGCTACGAGCAGTACTTC.

This rearrangement joins TRBV7-9 to TRBJ1-6; D is perhaps TRBD1 (5 bases). This CDR3 contains 14 residues. CDR1 and CDR2 from the germline V gene are SEHNR and FQNEAQ (reference sequence). V lost 3 bases, J lost 9 bases, and 12 bases lay in between. CDR3 in amino acids: CASSFQGSGSPLHF. CDR3 DNA: TGTGCCAGCAGCTTTCAGGGATCGGGTTCACCCCTCCACTTT.

The CDR3 DNA reads TGTGCCAGCAGTTACGGGAATTTAGGAAATGAGCAGTTCTTC. Translation: CASSYGNLGNEQFF. The chain is built from TRBV6-6 and TRBJ2-1, with D unresolved. The CDR3 totals 14 residues. V was pared by 2 bases and J by 7 bases, with 12 bases between. Germline assignment: CDR1 MNHNY and CDR2 SVGAGI (reference sequence).

The sample holds many counts of this clone. V gene TRBV6-6 combines with J gene TRBJ2-7; D call uncertain. CDR1 MNHNY and CDR2 SVGAGI come from the germline V gene (reference sequence). V lost 6 bases, J lost 3 bases, and 15 bases lay in between. The CDR3 covers 14 residues. This CDR3 is CASRDGFSLYEQYF. DNA of the CDR3: TGTGCCAGCAGGGATGGGTTTTCCCTCTACGAGCAGTACTTC.

This clone was found a few times. This rearrangement joins TRBV5-6 to TRBJ1-6, with unresolved D. V lost 2 bases and J 9 bases, leaving 6 bases between the germline ends. CDR1 and CDR2 (germline): SGHDT, YYEEEE. The CDR3 sequence is 12 residues long. CDR3 loop: CASSFLASPLHF. The CDR3, as DNA: TGTGCCAGCAGCTTTCTTGCTTCACCCCTCCACTTT.

This clone was detected only a few times. The chain has TRBV28 and TRBJ2-7; 7 nucleotides agree with TRBD2. The CDR3 covers 12 residues. With 7 bases clipped from V and 3 bases from J, the junction kept 3 bases outside the gene matches. Germline V gene sequence: CDR1 MDHEN, CDR2 SYDVKM. The CDR3 DNA follows: TGTGCCAGCAATGCGGGAGTCTACGAGCAGTACTTC. It translates to CASNAGVYEQYF.

This clone came up a few times. J is TRBJ2-7 and V is TRBV6-6, with a weak D call TRBD1 (5 bases). The germline V and J ends were trimmed by 2 bases and 7 bases, with 15 bases remaining between them. CDR1 and CDR2 (germline): MNHNY, SVGAGI (reference sequence). The CDR3 has 14 amino acids. The CDR3, as DNA: TGTGCCAGCAGTTACCTGGCCAGGGAAGAAGAGCAGTACTTC. The encoded protein is CASSYLAREEEQYF.

This clone was seen only a few times. The CDR3 DNA reads as TGTGCCAGAAGTAGCGGGGGCCTGGACGAGCAGTACTTC. Translating it yields CARSSGGLDEQYF. The chain is built from TRBV21-1 and TRBJ2-7; the table names TRBD2, a call not compared with the DNA. TRBV21-1 represents a pseudogene. This CDR3 comprises 13 residues.